These 23 T cell receptor beta chains originate from one sample sequenced in a study of blood T cell repertoires in COVID-19. TCRdb's copy holds only in-frame clones and misses some; the assay was immunoSEQ multiplex PCR. The data contain around 260,000 clones, about 88% of them seen just once; the ten biggest clones take up 3.6%. Sequenced sample: peripheral blood. These receptors all come from a man in his late teens or twenties with active or convalescent COVID-19.

The V call is TRBV11-2, the J call TRBJ2-7, with 7 bases that match TRBD1. The germline V gene has CDR1 SGHAT and CDR2 FQNNGV. Trimming took 4 bases from V and 3 from J; bases not matched to a gene: 6. The CDR3 covers 14 residues. As DNA, the CDR3 is TGTGCCAGCAGCTCAGGGGGTGCCTACTACGAGCAGTACTTC. Translated, it gives CASSSGGAYYEQYF.

V and J are TRBV10-2 and TRBJ1-4; 10 nucleotides agree with TRBD1. V shed 3 bases and J 6 bases; nucleotides not matched to a gene: 4. The CDR3 runs 15 residues. Per germline, CDR1 WSHSY and CDR2 SAAADI. The DNA of the CDR3 is TGCGCCAGCAGTGACTCCGGGACAGGGGATGAAAAACTGTTTTTT. This sequence encodes CASSDSGTGDEKLFF.

The chain joins TRBV3-1 (or the pseudogene TRBV3-2) to TRBJ1-2; D is possibly TRBD1 (6 bases). The CDR3 runs 16 residues. The V gene lost 0 bases and the J gene lost 4 bases, with 15 bases spanning the gap. Germline CDR1 reads LGHDT; CDR2 reads YNNKEL (reference sequence). The CDR3 DNA is TGTGCCAGCAGCCAAGAGGGGGGGCGTAAGTCCTATGGCTACACCTTC. The encoded protein is CASSQEGGRKSYGYTF.

The chain recombines TRBV5-1 with TRBJ1-2; 7 nucleotides match TRBD1. Germline V gene data show CDR1 as SGHRS and CDR2 as YFSETQ. V lost 2 bases, J lost 6 bases, and 4 bases stayed unmatched. This CDR3 contains 13 residues. In DNA form, the CDR3 reads TGCGCCAGCAGCTTTAGGGGGCGGGATGGCTACACCTTC. As protein: CASSFRGRDGYTF.

This clone was observed a single time. CDR3 bases: TGTGCCAGCTCACCGAGACAGGACACTGAAGCTTTCTTT. Residues: CASSPRQDTEAFF. This chain joins TRBV18 and TRBJ1-1; perhaps TRBD1 as D (6 bases). This CDR3 is 13 amino acids long. Per the germline V gene, CDR1 is KGHSH and CDR2 is LQKENI. The ends were cut back, 3 bases at V and 3 bases at J, with 8 bases in the middle.

The V and J genes are TRBV6-5 and TRBJ1-2, with 7 bases identical to TRBD1. V trimming: 4 bases; J trimming: 4 bases; junction bases outside the gene matches: 3. This CDR3 is 13 amino acids long. In germline, CDR1 is MNHEY, CDR2 SVGAGI. The CDR3 DNA is TGTGCCAGCAGTTGGGGACAGATCTATGGCTACACCTTC. This sequence encodes CASSWGQIYGYTF.

The V and J genes are TRBV2 and TRBJ2-3; TRBD2 agrees at 16 bases. After removal of 8 bases from V and 3 bases from J, the junction contained 5 bases not matched to a gene. CDR3 length: 16 amino acids. Per germline, CDR1 SNHLY and CDR2 FYNNEI. Here the CDR3 reads CASEGTSGGATDTQYF. CDR3 DNA sequence: TGTGCCAGCGAGGGGACTAGCGGGGGGGCAACAGATACGCAGTATTTT. The full variable domain, completed using reference TRBV2 and TRBJ2-3, is EPEVTQTPSHQVTQMGQEVILRCVPISNHLYFYWYRQILGQKVEFLVSFYNNEISEKSEIFDDQFSVERPDGSNFTLKIRSTKLEDSAMYFCASEGTSGGATDTQYFGPGTRLTVL.

V is TRBV6-5 and J is TRBJ1-1; TRBD1 is a possible D gene (5 bases). V lost 0 bases to trimming and J lost 0 bases, with 8 bases between them. The CDR3 length is 15 residues. Germline assignment: CDR1 MNHEY and CDR2 SVGAGI. For the CDR3, the DNA is TGTGCCAGCAGTTACTCTCCAGGGATGAACACTGAAGCTTTCTTT. Translation: CASSYSPGMNTEAFF.

The rearrangement joins TRBV27 to TRBJ2-7; 11 bases line up with TRBD2. The CDR3 extends over 16 amino acids. V shed 5 bases, J shed 4 bases, and the junction held 10 bases outside the gene matches. Per germline, CDR1 MNHEY and CDR2 SMNVEV (reference sequence). CDR3 nucleotides: TGTGCCAGCAGTACCGCTAGCGGGGGGCCTTCTTACGAGCAGTACTTC. Its translation is CASSTASGGPSYEQYF.

This chain links TRBV19 with TRBJ2-3, with 11 bases lining up with TRBD1. Trimming at V came to 7 bases and at J to 6 bases, leaving 6 bases not matched to a gene. The CDR3 sequence is 14 residues long. Per the germline V gene, CDR1 is LNHDA and CDR2 is SQIVND (reference sequence). The CDR3 sequence is CASNGQGAADTQYF. CDR3 DNA sequence: TGTGCCAGTAATGGACAGGGGGCTGCGGATACGCAGTATTTT.

The chain employs TRBV5-4 and TRBJ2-3; 12 positions agree with TRBD2. V was clipped by 6 bases and J by 1 base; unmatched bases: 3. Germline V gene data show CDR1 as SGHNT and CDR2 as YYREEE (reference sequence). The CDR3 has 15 residues. CDR3 sequence: CASMRLAGGTDTQYF. CDR3 DNA: TGTGCCAGCATGCGACTAGCGGGGGGCACAGATACGCAGTATTTT.

V gene TRBV6-2 or TRBV6-3 combines with J gene TRBJ2-3; tentatively, D is TRBD2 (6 bases). The ends were cut back, 6 bases at V and 1 base at J, with 14 bases in the middle. The CDR3 totals 15 residues. CDR1 and CDR2 (germline): MNHEY, SVGEGT. The CDR3 nucleotides are TGTGCCAGCAGGCCTGGGCGGGGCGGCACAGATACGCAGTATTTT. It translates to CASRPGRGGTDTQYF.

This chain joins TRBV3-1 (or the pseudogene TRBV3-2) and TRBJ1-3; D gene unclear. The CDR3 consists of 17 residues. The V and J ends lost 3 bases and 2 bases respectively, with 17 bases between them. Germline CDR1 LGHDT, CDR2 YNNKEL (reference sequence). CDR3 sequence reads: CASSQEVEVRTGNTIYF. The CDR3 coding sequence is TGTGCCAGCAGCCAGGAAGTGGAGGTTCGAACTGGAAACACCATATATTTT.

The V and J genes are TRBV29-1 and TRBJ1-4, with TRBD1 as a possible D gene (5 bases). The CDR3 contains 14 residues. Germline lookup yields CDR1 SQVTM and CDR2 ANQGSEA. Trimming left V 3 bases short and J 8 bases short, with 16 bases between. CDR3 bases: TGCAGCGTTGAGGTGTCCCCTGCAGGGGAAAAACTGTTTTTT. Translated, it gives CSVEVSPAGEKLFF.

The V call is TRBV11-2, the J call TRBJ2-3, with D possibly being TRBD1 (6 bases). The CDR3 has 16 residues. Trimming removed 1 base from V and 1 base from J, with 12 bases in between. The germline CDR1 and CDR2 sequences are SGHAT and FQNNGV. The CDR3 bases are TGTGCCAGCAGCTTAGGGACGGGACACCGCACAGATACGCAGTATTTT. Residues: CASSLGTGHRTDTQYF.

This chain connects TRBV7-9 to TRBJ2-1; TRBD2 is a possible D gene (5 bases). The germline gives CDR1 SEHNR, CDR2 FQNEAQ (reference sequence). The CDR3 loop spans 15 amino acids. V shed 0 bases and J shed 5 bases, with 11 bases lying between them. The chain's CDR3 is CASSLASPGNNEQFF. The CDR3 DNA sequence: TGTGCCAGCAGCTTAGCCAGCCCCGGGAACAATGAGCAGTTCTTC.

The genes are TRBV15 and TRBJ2-2, with TRBD1 matching 7 bases. The CDR3 has 14 amino acids. V lost 5 bases and J lost 6; bases outside the gene matches: 6. CDR1 and CDR2 (germline): LNHNV, YYDKDF (reference sequence). The CDR3 region is CATSGPQGAGELFF. The CDR3 DNA is TGTGCCACCAGCGGGCCGCAGGGGGCCGGGGAGCTGTTTTTT. The variable domain in full, completed from reference TRBV15 and TRBJ2-2, reads DAMVIQNPRYQVTQFGKPVTLSCSQTLNHNVMYWYQQKSSQAPKLLFHYYDKDFNNEADTPDNFQSRRPNTSFCFLDIRSPGLGDTAMYLCATSGPQGAGELFFGEGSRLTVL.

The chain recombines TRBV14 with TRBJ2-3, with a possible D match to TRBD2 (5 bases). The germline V gene has CDR1 SGHDN and CDR2 FVKESK. This CDR3 has 12 residues. Trimming pared 5 bases from V and 8 bases from J, leaving 11 bases between. For the CDR3, the DNA is TGTGCCAGCAGCTCTGGACTGACTACGCAGTATTTT. Translating it yields CASSSGLTTQYF.

J is TRBJ2-3 and V is TRBV4-2, with 11 bases fitting TRBD2. Germline loops: CDR1 LGHNA, CDR2 YNFKEQ. There are 17 residues in the CDR3. V lost 3 bases and J lost 0; bases outside the gene matches: 5. The CDR3 region has the DNA TGTGCCAGCAGCCATCCTAGCGGGGGGCATAGCACAGATACGCAGTATTTT. Its protein product is CASSHPSGGHSTDTQYF.

The chain has TRBV2 and TRBJ2-3, with TRBD1 matching over 9 bases. The CDR3 loop spans 15 amino acids. Looked up from germline, CDR1 is SNHLY and CDR2 is FYNNEI. V gave up 6 bases and J gave up 5 bases; unmatched junction bases: 9. CDR3 amino acids: CASRSLGQGEDTQYF. The CDR3 DNA sequence: TGTGCCAGCAGATCCCTGGGACAGGGTGAAGATACGCAGTATTTT.

CDR3 in DNA: TGTGCCAGCAAAAGGGTGGAGGTGGCGTCTTTCTTT. It codes for CASKRVEVASFF. The genes are TRBV7-9 and TRBJ1-1; D gene uncertain. Looked up from germline, CDR1 is SEHNR and CDR2 is FQNEAQ (reference sequence). The CDR3 contains 12 residues. The germline V and J ends were trimmed by 7 bases and 12 bases, with 18 bases remaining between them.

V is TRBV30 and J is TRBJ2-7; 9 positions agree with TRBD1. The CDR3 length is 14 residues. CDR1 is GTSNPN and CDR2 is SVGIG in the germline V gene (reference sequence). V was clipped by 5 bases and J by 2 bases; unmatched bases: 7. CDR3 sequence reads: CAWGLGQGPYEQYF. The CDR3 bases are TGTGCCTGGGGCCTAGGACAGGGGCCCTACGAGCAGTACTTC.

This clone has a single count. The chain carries TRBV7-9 and TRBJ2-3, with D hard to call. Germline assignment: CDR1 SEHNR and CDR2 FQNEAQ (reference sequence). Trimming left V 2 bases short and J 8 bases short, with 11 bases between. The CDR3 extends over 13 amino acids. The CDR3 DNA reads TGTGCCAGCAGCTTAAGCTCCGTGAGTACGCAGTATTTT. Translating it yields CASSLSSVSTQYF.